This T cell receptor beta chain was obtained from a study of T cell changes during pregnancy in multiple sclerosis (dated by TCRdb to about 2019). Broadly, across the study: The study examined how the T cell repertoire changed over the course of pregnancy in women with multiple sclerosis.

The table lists this clone with a count of one. It has no known antigen specificity. The input lacks base qualities; no much larger clone sits a single base away. CDR1 is given as MDHEN and CDR2 as SYDVKM, both from the germline V gene. V is shortened by 8 bases, J by 0 bases, and the region joining them spans 10 bases. The CDR3 starts with the cysteine, ends with the phenylalanine, and has 13 residues. The only DNA kept is the CDR3, 39 bases in frame from the first base. The library was generated by the immunoSEQ multiplex PCR assay. TCRdb's version of the immuneACCESS table is confined to in-frame rearrangements and falls short of the full clone set. An unresolved V gene accounts for under half of the shortfall where checked; the remainder is of unknown origin. The sample table shows around 36,000 clones, and more than 90% are seen once. The ten largest make up around 1.2% of the sample.

The specimen comprised peripheral blood, sampled before pregnancy. This chain joins TRBV28 to TRBJ1-1, with TRBD1 perhaps the D gene, on 5 matching bases. This TCR came from a female donor with multiple sclerosis, enrolled in a pregnancy study. The CDR3 reads as follows: CASSDIVNTEAFF. The DNA is as follows: TGTGCCAGCTCGGACATCGTGAACACTGAAGCTTTCTTT.